The T cell receptor (beta chain) described here comes from a study of cytomegalovirus exposure and HLA in healthy donors. As for the study in general: An early data release held some 89 million unique TCRs from HLA-typed donors. Caucasian-associated ancestry cluster membership applied to approximately 81% of around 400 genotyped donors. Whole-study findings and limits: In an earlier analysis, most TCR beta V segments were productive about 90% or about 30% of the time.

The PCR employed 60 Vbeta primers together with 13 Jbeta primers. Data came from immunoSEQ multiplex PCR; TCRdb stores just in-frame clones and leaves some out. The sample holds 100,000 to 130,000 clones; less than 80% are singletons and the top ten take 7.8%. As for this clone: The antigen is unknown.

Germline-derived CDR1 and CDR2 are SNHLY and FYNNEI. Trimming removed 6 bases from V and 2 bases from J, with 8 bases in between. The length of the CDR3 is 12 residues. J is TRBJ2-7 and V is TRBV2; D remains ambiguous. The TCR was taken from a man between 25 and 39 years old in good health and CMV-seronegative. Specimen: PBMCs. CDR3 bases: TGTGCCAGCAGCAAAGAGACCTACGAGCAGTACTTC. It specifies CASSKETYEQYF.